This TCR beta chain derives from a study of metastatic and nonmetastatic thyroid tumors. About the study: Both malignant and benign thyroid patients supplied peripheral blood and tumor or nodule tissue samples, across which the repertoires of these patients were then compared.

The CDR3 runs to 13 residues. V shed 3 bases and J shed 7 bases, with 7 bases lying between them. TCRdb re-called clones via MiXCR from the PCR reads. The table has roughly 39,000 clones, around half seen once. This clone was seen many times. All patients reached thyroid surgery having received no treatment beforehand. Sequencing was carried out using tumor tissue. This clonotype originated in a male donor with papillary thyroid cancer or a benign thyroid nodule (not recorded which). Some clones in this sample may be carry-over from other donors' samples. The chain recombines TRBV12-3 or TRBV12-4 with TRBJ1-6, with D unresolved. For the CDR3, the DNA is TGTGCCAGCAGTTTGGGCAGGAATTCACCCCTCCACTTT. It encodes CASSLGRNSPLHF.